The clone carrying this T cell receptor beta chain was counted a single time. The antigen is undetermined. The data were taken from a study of cytomegalovirus exposure and HLA in healthy donors. With 60 Vbeta and 13 Jbeta primers, the PCR was carried out. This table comes from immunoSEQ multiplex PCR, and its TCRdb copy is limited to in-frame clones, with some not included. This repertoire shows around 120,000 clones, roughly three quarters found once; its top ten account for about 11%. Study-level findings and limits: Using a false discovery rate of 0.05, a later analysis showed that about 16,000 TCR beta sequences were associated with HLA alleles. The authors later linked a missense DCLRE1C variant to TCR beta V- and J-gene trimming. Researchers reported in a later analysis that common viral pathogens appeared linked to several top clusters.

Material for sequencing was PBMCs. The sequence was obtained from a man aged 35 to 55 in good health and CMV-seropositive.

CDR3 region: CASSNTGDTEAFF. In nucleotides, the CDR3 is TGTGCCAGTAGCAATACAGGGGACACTGAAGCTTTCTTT. This sequence joins TRBV19 and TRBJ1-1; 7 bases match TRBD1. This CDR3 is built from 13 residues. Germline assignment: CDR1 LNHDA and CDR2 SQIVND (reference sequence). Unmatched junction bases numbered 4, after V lost 6 bases and J lost 3 bases.